The 18 T cell receptor beta chains listed next were all sequenced from one sample in a study of T cell responses to AZD1222 COVID-19 vaccine. Clones were read by immunoSEQ multiplex PCR, and TCRdb kept only the in-frame ones, dropping some. This table holds under 150,000 clones, around nine tenths found once. The input for sequencing was peripheral blood, taken on day 0 of AZD1222 vaccination. These receptors were obtained from an adult in good health.

The chain has TRBV11-2 and TRBJ1-4; 7 nucleotides line up with TRBD1. Losses at the gene ends were 6 bases for V and 8 bases for J; bases not matched to a gene: 12. Germline V gene sequence: CDR1 SGHAT, CDR2 FQNNGV. This CDR3 comprises 15 residues. CDR3 region: CASSFGDRGGEKLFF. CDR3 bases: TGTGCCAGCAGTTTCGGGGACAGAGGAGGAGAAAAACTGTTTTTT.

The chain uses TRBV7-9 and TRBJ2-7; a possible D gene is TRBD2 (5 bases). Germline CDR1 is SEHNR and CDR2 is FQNEAQ (reference sequence). Deletions cut 7 bases from V and 6 bases from J, with 13 bases between. CDR3 length: 12 amino acids. CDR3 coding DNA: TGTGCCAGCAACGGGGATGAAGGCGAGCAGTACTTC. It specifies CASNGDEGEQYF.

This chain uses TRBV4-2 with TRBJ1-5, with D perhaps matching TRBD1 (5 bases). The germline V gene has CDR1 LGHNA and CDR2 YNFKEQ. V was trimmed by 1 base and J by 5 bases, leaving 9 bases between them. This CDR3 is built from 14 residues. The DNA of the CDR3 is TGTGCCAGCAGCCAAGGCGGGGCCGATCAGCCCCAGCATTTT. As protein: CASSQGGADQPQHF.

The rearrangement joins TRBV2 to TRBJ1-1; no clear D. V shed 5 bases and J shed 1 base, with 17 bases lying between them. Germline V gene lookup returns CDR1 SNHLY and CDR2 FYNNEI. There are 16 residues in the CDR3. The CDR3 bases are TGTGCCAGCAGTACCTCTGCTCGGCGGGGGAACACTGAAGCTTTCTTT. The encoded protein is CASSTSARRGNTEAFF. The complete variable domain, with remaining parts taken from reference TRBV2 and TRBJ1-1, reads EPEVTQTPSHQVTQMGQEVILRCVPISNHLYFYWYRQILGQKVEFLVSFYNNEISEKSEIFDDQFSVERPDGSNFTLKIRSTKLEDSAMYFCASSTSARRGNTEAFFGQGTRLTVV.

V gene TRBV6-2 or TRBV6-3 combines with J gene TRBJ2-3; no reliable D call. From germline, CDR1 is MNHEY and CDR2 SVGEGT. V was shortened by 1 base and J by 0 bases, with 2 bases between the two germline ends. This CDR3 comprises 13 residues. In nucleotides, the CDR3 is TGTGCCAGCAGTTACTTTAGCACAGATACGCAGTATTTT. Amino acid sequence: CASSYFSTDTQYF.

The chain recombines TRBV11-2 with TRBJ2-1; D is unresolved. The ends were cut back, 0 bases at V and 8 bases at J, with 8 bases in the middle. Germline V gives CDR1 SGHAT, CDR2 FQNNGV. The CDR3 is 13 residues long. For the CDR3, the DNA is TGTGCCAGCAGCTTAGAGCGCTCCGATGAGCAGTTCTTC. Translation gives CASSLERSDEQFF.

V is TRBV21-1 and J is TRBJ2-7; the D segment call TRBD2 is taken from the table without a DNA check. TRBV21-1 is marked as a pseudogene. The CDR3 extends over 16 amino acids. Written as DNA, the CDR3 is TGTGCCAGCAGCGCAGTCCTAGCGGTTCTTTCCTACGAGCAGTACTTC. Protein: CASSAVLAVLSYEQYF.

V is TRBV11-2 and J is TRBJ1-6; 8 positions match TRBD1. V dropped 5 bases and J dropped 9; count of bases not matched to a gene: 6. The CDR3 totals 14 residues. Germline assignment: CDR1 SGHAT and CDR2 FQNNGV. The CDR3 sequence: CASSQTGGGSPLHF. The CDR3 DNA reads TGTGCCAGCAGCCAAACAGGGGGAGGTTCACCCCTCCACTTT.

The V gene is TRBV12-5, the J gene TRBJ1-1, with a weak D call TRBD1 (6 bases). The V gene's germline CDR1 is LGHNT and CDR2 FRNRAP. V was clipped by 4 bases and J by 2 bases, with 20 bases between them. There are 17 residues in the CDR3. The CDR3 DNA follows: TGTGCTAGTGGTTCTGGACAGCCCGGACTCGGTAACACTGAAGCTTTCTTT. As protein: CASGSGQPGLGNTEAFF.

V is TRBV6-6 and J is TRBJ2-1; TRBD2 agrees at 7 bases. CDR1 is MNHNY and CDR2 is SVGAGI in the germline V gene (reference sequence). The J segment lost 0 bases and the V segment lost 6 bases, leaving 2 bases of the junction unmatched. There are 14 residues in the CDR3. This CDR3 reads CASSGGSSYNEQFF. DNA for the CDR3: TGTGCCAGCAGCGGCGGGAGCTCCTACAATGAGCAGTTCTTC.

This chain uses TRBV18 with TRBJ2-3; weak D call: TRBD2 (6 bases). Trimming pared 3 bases from V and 4 bases from J, leaving 14 bases between. The CDR3 extends over 15 amino acids. Germline lookup yields CDR1 KGHSH and CDR2 LQKENI. The CDR3 spells CASSPSEGSSDTQYF. CDR3 DNA sequence: TGTGCCAGCTCACCTTCGGAGGGGAGCTCAGATACGCAGTATTTT.

The V call is TRBV28, the J call TRBJ2-1; D ambiguous. The CDR3 has 16 amino acids. Germline V gene lookup returns CDR1 MDHEN and CDR2 SYDVKM. V was shortened by 10 bases and J by 1 base, with 20 bases between the two germline ends. The CDR3 region has the DNA TGTGCCACGGAGACCTTAGGGTCGCGGTCCTACAATGAGCAGTTCTTC. The encoded protein is CATETLGSRSYNEQFF.

The gene calls are TRBV11-3 and TRBJ2-7; 7 bases are a match to TRBD1. J was trimmed by 3 bases and V by 5 bases; bases with no gene match: 4. This CDR3 spans 13 amino acids. Germline V gene sequence: CDR1 SGHNT, CDR2 YENEEA. The CDR3 DNA sequence: TGTGCCAGCAGCCACCGACAGGGCTACGAGCAGTACTTC. Translating gives CASSHRQGYEQYF.

The chain recombines TRBV10-3 with TRBJ2-7; the D is unclear. CDR1 and CDR2 (germline): ENHRY, SYGVKD. The CDR3 has 12 residues. Trimming took 2 bases from V and 3 from J, leaving 5 bases between them. CDR3 protein: CAISEGVYEQYF. In nucleotides, the CDR3 is TGTGCCATCAGTGAGGGGGTCTACGAGCAGTACTTC.

This chain uses TRBV7-2 with TRBJ2-1; no firm D call. The CDR3 has 15 residues. Germline CDR1 reads SGHTA; CDR2 reads FQGNSA. V was shortened by 5 bases and J by 0 bases, with 11 bases between the two germline ends. CDR3 sequence: CASSPSSVSYNEQFF. Here the CDR3 DNA reads TGTGCCAGCAGCCCCTCAAGCGTCTCCTACAATGAGCAGTTCTTC.

The chain links TRBV30 to TRBJ2-1; D may correspond to TRBD1 or TRBD2 (6 bases each). The V gene lost 3 bases and the J gene lost 6 bases, with 15 bases spanning the gap. Germline values: CDR1 GTSNPN, CDR2 SVGIG (reference sequence). The CDR3 sequence is 14 residues long. CDR3 sequence (DNA): TGTGCCTGGAGCTCAGGGGCGGGGCCCAATGAGCAGTTCTTC. This gives the protein CAWSSGAGPNEQFF.

V is TRBV7-9 and J is TRBJ1-5; the D gene is possibly TRBD1 (5 bases). The germline gives CDR1 SEHNR, CDR2 FQNEAQ (reference sequence). Trimming pared 0 bases from V and 4 bases from J, leaving 16 bases between. The CDR3 is made up of 17 amino acids. The CDR3 nucleotides are TGTGCCAGCAGCTTAGCCTCGACAGACCATCGAAATCAGCCCCAGCATTTT. Its translation: CASSLASTDHRNQPQHF.

J is TRBJ1-1 and V is TRBV12-3 or TRBV12-4; D gene ambiguous. The CDR3 sequence is 13 residues long. Trimming removed 3 bases from V and 5 bases from J, with 10 bases in between. CDR3 in amino acids: CASSLATSTEAFF. The CDR3 DNA sequence: TGTGCCAGCAGTTTGGCCACCTCTACTGAAGCTTTCTTT.